These 18 T cell receptor beta chains were sequenced from one sample in a study of long-term antiretroviral therapy in people with HIV. Run at survey level, the immunoSEQ assay was version v3.0. The table came from immunoSEQ multiplex PCR; TCRdb's copy has only in-frame clones and leaves some out. This repertoire shows about 16,000 clones, around 88% found once; its top ten account for about 15%. The sequences come from unsorted PBMCs, collected approximately 2.3 years before starting antiretroviral therapy. The receptors were gathered from a woman aged 25 to 45 with HIV.

The V and J genes are TRBV5-6 and TRBJ1-6; D call uncertain. Germline CDR1 and CDR2: SGHDT and YYEEEE. V lost 4 bases to trimming and J lost 1 base, with 12 bases between them. CDR3 length: 16 amino acids. CDR3 amino acids: CASSPGRWSYNSPLHF. The CDR3, as DNA: TGTGCCAGCAGCCCTGGACGGTGGTCCTATAATTCACCCCTCCACTTT.

This clone was picked up one time. The rearrangement joins TRBV7-2 to TRBJ2-3; TRBD2 matches at 8 bases. Germline-derived CDR1 and CDR2 are SGHTA and FQGNSA. Trimming at V came to 3 bases and at J to 3 bases, leaving 5 bases not matched to a gene. This CDR3 is 15 amino acids long. The CDR3 nucleotides are TGTGCCAGCAGCTTGAGCGGGGGCCGGACAGATACGCAGTATTTT. It encodes CASSLSGGRTDTQYF. The full variable domain, rest sourced from reference TRBV7-2 and TRBJ2-3, is GAGVSQSPSNKVTEKGKDVELRCDPISGHTALYWYRQSLGQGLEFLIYFQGNSAPDKSGLPSDRFSAERTGGSVSTLTIQRTQQEDSAVYLCASSLSGGRTDTQYFGPGTRLTVL.

V is TRBV7-2 and J is TRBJ2-2; TRBD2 aligns across 9 bases. The CDR3 has 16 residues. V was clipped by 1 base and J by 3 bases; unmatched bases: 3. Germline V CDR1 and CDR2: SGHTA, FQGNSA. CDR3 sequence reads: CASSLGGLAYTGELFF. The CDR3, as DNA: TGTGCCAGCAGCTTAGGGGGACTAGCTTACACCGGGGAGCTGTTTTTT.

This sequence joins TRBV10-1 and TRBJ1-4; D is unclear. The germline V gene has CDR1 WNHNN and CDR2 SYGVQD (reference sequence). V lost 3 bases to trimming and J lost 8 bases, with 19 bases between them. This CDR3 comprises 16 residues. CDR3 in DNA: TGCGCCAGCAGTGATCCGCACCTCACTACCGGGGAAAAACTGTTTTTT. Translation: CASSDPHLTTGEKLFF.

The CDR3 region has the DNA TGCGCCAGCAGCCAAGGTACAGACCGCGCCCAGTACTTC. Protein product: CASSQGTDRAQYF. J is TRBJ2-5 and V is TRBV4-3; D gene unclear. This CDR3 has 13 residues. The germline V gene has CDR1 LGHNA and CDR2 YSLEER. Trimming pared 1 base from V and 9 bases from J, leaving 12 bases between.

In this sample, this clone turned up a few times. This chain uses TRBV7-8 with TRBJ2-7; no clear D. The V gene lost 5 bases and the J gene lost 0 bases, with 11 bases spanning the gap. The CDR3 covers 14 residues. The germline gives CDR1 SGHVS, CDR2 FQNEAQ. The CDR3 spells CASSIKASSYEQYF. CDR3 in DNA: TGTGCCAGCAGCATAAAGGCCAGCTCCTACGAGCAGTACTTC.

The V gene is TRBV2, the J gene TRBJ2-1; D is unresolved. Looked up from germline, CDR1 is SNHLY and CDR2 is FYNNEI. Trimming removed 3 bases from V and 0 bases from J, with 9 bases in between. There are 15 residues in the CDR3. This chain's CDR3 is CASSDDGVSYNEQFF. The CDR3 DNA reads as TGTGCCAGCAGTGATGATGGGGTCTCCTACAATGAGCAGTTCTTC. The variable domain in full, with the rest retrieved from reference TRBV2 and TRBJ2-1, is EPEVTQTPSHQVTQMGQEVILRCVPISNHLYFYWYRQILGQKVEFLVSFYNNEISEKSEIFDDQFSVERPDGSNFTLKIRSTKLEDSAMYFCASSDDGVSYNEQFFGPGTRLTVL.

The V and J genes are TRBV11-2 and TRBJ2-7; TRBD1 aligns across 7 bases. Germline trimming cut 4 bases from V and 3 bases from J; bases unmatched to any gene: 3. The CDR3 covers 13 residues. In germline, CDR1 is SGHAT, CDR2 FQNNGV. CDR3 residues: CASSWGQRYEQYF. In nucleotides, the CDR3 is TGTGCCAGCAGCTGGGGACAGCGCTACGAGCAGTACTTC. The whole variable domain, remainder taken from reference TRBV11-2 and TRBJ2-7, is EAGVAQSPRYKIIEKRQSVAFWCNPISGHATLYWYQQILGQGPKLLIQFQNNGVVDDSQLPKDRFSAERLKGVDSTLKIQPAKLEDSAVYLCASSWGQRYEQYFGPGTRLTVT.

The J gene is TRBJ1-2, the V gene TRBV10-3; D unresolved. This CDR3 comprises 13 residues. Per germline, CDR1 ENHRY and CDR2 SYGVKD. V was clipped by 2 bases and J by 6 bases, with 10 bases between them. This CDR3 is CAISEQQLDGYTF. The CDR3 nucleotides read TGTGCCATCAGTGAGCAGCAGCTCGATGGCTACACCTTC.

The V and J genes are TRBV9 and TRBJ2-5; 11 nucleotides match TRBD2. The germline CDR1 and CDR2 sequences are SGDLS and YYNGEE. This CDR3 comprises 16 residues. The V segment lost 2 bases and the J segment 2 bases; nucleotides outside the gene matches: 5. The CDR3 loop is CASSVGASGGQETQYF. The CDR3 coding sequence is TGTGCCAGCAGCGTTGGGGCTAGCGGGGGGCAAGAGACCCAGTACTTC.

This chain links TRBV6-1 with TRBJ1-1; 9 bases fit TRBD1. Losses at the gene ends were 4 bases for V and 1 base for J; bases not matched to a gene: 1. CDR1 is MNHNS and CDR2 is SASEGT in the germline V gene. This CDR3 is 14 amino acids long. In nucleotides, the CDR3 is TGTGCCAGCAGTGTGGGACAGGGGAACACTGAAGCTTTCTTT. It translates to CASSVGQGNTEAFF.

On this clone itself: This specimen includes other DNA sequences encoding the same CDR3. The chain couples TRBV4-3 to TRBJ1-2, with TRBD1 identical over 10 bases. The CDR3 is 16 amino acids. V gave up 4 bases and J gave up 4 bases; unmatched junction bases: 9. Germline values: CDR1 LGHNA, CDR2 YSLEER. CDR3 in DNA: TGCGCCAGCAGCCCCTCCGGGACAGGGGAGACCTATGGCTACACCTTC. This translates into CASSPSGTGETYGYTF.

The chain recombines TRBV5-8 with TRBJ2-7; 12 nucleotides agree with TRBD1. The V segment lost 3 bases and the J segment 4 bases; nucleotides outside the gene matches: 2. Germline assignment: CDR1 SGHTS and CDR2 YDEGEE. The CDR3 has 14 amino acids. As DNA, the CDR3 is TGTGCCAGCAGCTCGGGACAGGGGGCTTACGAGCAGTACTTC. Encoded protein: CASSSGQGAYEQYF.

V gene TRBV6-5 combines with J gene TRBJ1-3, with TRBD1 matching 7 bases. Germline values: CDR1 MNHEY, CDR2 SVGAGI. CDR3 size: 15 residues. The ends lost 6 bases at V and 0 bases at J; junction bases unmatched: 5. The CDR3 loop reads CASSRQGSSGNTIYF. The CDR3 DNA sequence: TGTGCCAGCAGCCGACAGGGTTCCTCTGGAAACACCATATATTTT.

The CDR3 sequence: CASSGLKNTEAFF. CDR3 coding DNA: TGTGCCAGTAGTGGTCTCAAGAACACTGAAGCTTTCTTT. This chain joins TRBV19 and TRBJ1-1; no firm D call. Per germline, CDR1 LNHDA and CDR2 SQIVND (reference sequence). The V and J ends lost 5 bases and 1 base respectively, with 8 bases between them. The CDR3 has 13 amino acids.

CDR3 coding DNA: TGTGCCAGTAGTGAGGACAGAGATTCACCCCTCCACTTT. It specifies CASSEDRDSPLHF. This chain connects TRBV19 to TRBJ1-6, with D perhaps matching TRBD1 (6 bases). V was trimmed by 5 bases and J by 8 bases, leaving 10 bases between them. The V gene's germline CDR1 is LNHDA and CDR2 SQIVND (reference sequence). This CDR3 is built from 13 residues.

V is TRBV6-6 and J is TRBJ2-1; TRBD2 agrees at 16 bases. Germline assignment: CDR1 MNHNY and CDR2 SVGAGI (reference sequence). The CDR3 runs 16 residues. J lost 9 bases, V lost 4 bases, and 6 bases had no gene match. Written as DNA, the CDR3 is TGTGCCAGCAGTTGGGGGACTAGCGGGGGGGCAGTTGAGCAGTTCTTC. Amino acid sequence: CASSWGTSGGAVEQFF.

The genes are TRBV5-1 and TRBJ2-6; D is ambiguous. The CDR3 is 13 amino acids. In germline, CDR1 is SGHRS, CDR2 YFSETQ. Trimming stripped 2 bases from V and 4 bases from J, with 4 bases between. CDR3 amino acids: CASSFEGANVLTF. The CDR3 DNA is TGCGCCAGCAGCTTTGAAGGGGCCAACGTCCTGACTTTC.